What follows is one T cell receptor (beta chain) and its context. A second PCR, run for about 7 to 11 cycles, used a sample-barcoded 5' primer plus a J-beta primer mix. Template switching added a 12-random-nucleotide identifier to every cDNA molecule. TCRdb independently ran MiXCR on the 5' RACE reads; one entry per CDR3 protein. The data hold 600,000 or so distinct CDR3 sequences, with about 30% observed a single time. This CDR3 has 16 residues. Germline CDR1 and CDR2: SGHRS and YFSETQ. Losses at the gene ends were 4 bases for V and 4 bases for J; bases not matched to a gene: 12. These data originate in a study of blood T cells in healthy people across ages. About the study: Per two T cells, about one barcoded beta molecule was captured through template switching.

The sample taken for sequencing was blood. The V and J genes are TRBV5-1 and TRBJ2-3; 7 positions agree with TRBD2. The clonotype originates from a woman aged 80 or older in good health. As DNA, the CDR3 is TGCGCCAGCAGCGCCACGGGGGGTAACATCGCAGATACGCAGTATTTT. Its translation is CASSATGGNIADTQYF.